This T cell receptor beta chain came from a study of blood T cell repertoires in COVID-19. Study as a whole: Donors in the United States, Italy and Spain gave samples during acute or convalescent COVID-19. T cells, B-cell-depleted T cells, or PBMCs provided the cDNA or gDNA that served as material.

The CDR3 consists of 13 residues. The V end lost 2 bases, the J end lost 6 bases, and 9 bases lay between the germline ends. Looked up from germline, CDR1 is SGHNT and CDR2 is YYREEE (reference sequence). Authors' methods: Cell counts per sample came from amplifying reference gene primers. This table comes from immunoSEQ multiplex PCR, and its TCRdb copy is limited to in-frame clones, with some not included. V, J and clone size reflect that table, while D and trimming were determined from the DNA. The data hold hundreds of thousands of clones, with over 75% observed a single time. This clone was seen many times.

Source material: peripheral blood. The chain carries TRBV5-4 and TRBJ1-5; D not resolved. The sequence came from a human donor in a cohort sampled during active COVID-19. In DNA, the CDR3 is TGTGCCAGCAGCTTAGGCTGGAGTCAGCCCCAGCATTTT. Translating gives CASSLGWSQPQHF.